Included here is one T cell receptor (beta chain) sequence, with context. The data were obtained in a study of blood T cells in healthy people across ages. This CDR3 spans 9 amino acids. Germline values: CDR1 SQVTM, CDR2 ANQGSEA. Using a J-beta primer mix together with a sample-barcoded 5' primer, a second PCR was run for about 6 to 12 cycles. TCRdb fed the 5' RACE reads into MiXCR, producing one record per CDR3 protein. The sample lists 700,000 to 900,000 distinct CDR3 sequences; about 48% were seen once. The V call is TRBV29-1, the J call TRBJ1-5; D is uncertain. The origin of this receptor is an elderly man in good health. The specimen was blood. The CDR3 nucleotides are TGCAGACGGAGCCAGCCCCAGCATTTT. Its protein is CRRSQPQHF.